Below, one T cell receptor beta chain is given with its context. This specimen comes from a study of tumor-infiltrating lymphocytes in primary liver carcinoma. Study as a whole: Tumors were stage T1-T3 N0M0, about 4 to 11 cm across.

Germline V CDR1 and CDR2: SQVTM, ANQGSEA. The CDR3 is 15 residues long. DNA and RNA were both co-extracted from about 19-30 mg of bulk tissue that had not been sorted. By surgical resection, the patients were treated for their primary liver carcinoma. The input was about 500 ng total RNA; TCR beta cDNA was made from it with a constant-region primer. Three rounds of nested multiplex PCR with slightly modified ARM-PCR produced TCR beta libraries. A C-beta reverse primer was combined with TRBV1-TRBV30 forward primers in the first two PCR rounds, and each round had around 10 cycles. Each CDR3 protein is one row after TCRdb ran MiXCR on the multiplex PCR reads. The sample carries about 99,000 distinct CDR3 sequences, almost 70% recorded once.

The sequencing input was liver tumor tissue from sampling region 5. Specified subset: tumor region T5, tumor centre. The receptor comes from a woman aged 55-69 years with primary liver carcinoma and hepatitis B virus infection. The chain links TRBV29-1 to TRBJ1-2; tentatively, D is TRBD1 (6 bases). In DNA form, the CDR3 reads TGCAGTGCCAACGGGGGGCCGCGGGCTAACTATGGCTACACCTTC. Residues: CSANGGPRANYGYTF.